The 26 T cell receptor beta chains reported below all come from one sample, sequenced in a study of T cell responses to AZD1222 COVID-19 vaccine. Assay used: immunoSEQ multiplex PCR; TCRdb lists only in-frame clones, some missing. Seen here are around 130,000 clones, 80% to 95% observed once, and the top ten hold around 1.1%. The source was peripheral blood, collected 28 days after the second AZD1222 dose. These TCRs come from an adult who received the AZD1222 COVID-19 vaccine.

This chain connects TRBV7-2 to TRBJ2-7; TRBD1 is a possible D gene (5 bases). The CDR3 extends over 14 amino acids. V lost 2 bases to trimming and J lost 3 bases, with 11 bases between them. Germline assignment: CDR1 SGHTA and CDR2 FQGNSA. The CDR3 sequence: CASSLLGQGYEQYF. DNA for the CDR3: TGTGCCAGCAGCTTACTGGGGCAGGGCTACGAGCAGTACTTC.

In DNA, the CDR3 is TGTGCCAGCAGCTCCCATCAGGGTTATAATTCACCCCTCCACTTT. Protein product: CASSSHQGYNSPLHF. The J gene is TRBJ1-6, the V gene TRBV7-6; D possibly corresponds to TRBD1 (5 bases). This CDR3 is 15 amino acids long. V lost 4 bases, J lost 4 bases, and 11 bases lay in between. CDR1 and CDR2 from the germline V gene are SGHVS and FNYEAQ.

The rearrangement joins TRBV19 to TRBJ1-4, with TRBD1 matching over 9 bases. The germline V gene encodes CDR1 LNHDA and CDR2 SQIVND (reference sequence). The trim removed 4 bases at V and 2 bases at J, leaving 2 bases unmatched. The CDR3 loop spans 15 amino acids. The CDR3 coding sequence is TGTGCCAGTAGTACCGGGACAGGGACTAATGAAAAACTGTTTTTT. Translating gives CASSTGTGTNEKLFF. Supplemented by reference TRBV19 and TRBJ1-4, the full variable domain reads DGGITQSPKYLFRKEGQNVTLSCEQNLNHDAMYWYRQDPGQGLRLIYYSQIVNDFQKGDIAEGYSVSREKKESFPLTVTSAQKNPTAFYLCASSTGTGTNEKLFFGSGTQLSVL.

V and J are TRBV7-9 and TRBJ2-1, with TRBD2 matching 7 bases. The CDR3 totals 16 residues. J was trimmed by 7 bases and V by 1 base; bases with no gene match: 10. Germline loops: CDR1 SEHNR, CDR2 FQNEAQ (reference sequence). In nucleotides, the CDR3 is TGTGCCAGCAGCTTAGTAGGTGGGAGGGCGAGGAATGAGCAGTTCTTC. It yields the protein CASSLVGGRARNEQFF.

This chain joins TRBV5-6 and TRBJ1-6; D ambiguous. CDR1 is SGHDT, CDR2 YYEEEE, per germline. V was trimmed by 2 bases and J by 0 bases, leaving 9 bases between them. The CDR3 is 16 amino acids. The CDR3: CASSFERSSYNSPLHF. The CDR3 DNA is TGTGCCAGCAGCTTCGAAAGGAGCTCCTATAATTCACCCCTCCACTTT. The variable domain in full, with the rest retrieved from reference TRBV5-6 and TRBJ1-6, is DAGVTQSPTHLIKTRGQQVTLRCSPKSGHDTVSWYQQALGQGPQFIFQYYEEEERQRGNFPDRFSGHQFPNYSSELNVNALLLGDSALYLCASSFERSSYNSPLHFGNGTRLTVT.

DNA for the CDR3: TGTGCCAGCAGCCTAGCGGGAGCTGGAGAGACCCAGTACTTC. This encodes CASSLAGAGETQYF. This chain connects TRBV3-1 (or the pseudogene TRBV3-2) to TRBJ2-5; TRBD2 matches at 9 bases. Trimming took 4 bases from V and 4 from J; bases not matched to a gene: 4. The germline V gene encodes CDR1 LGHDT and CDR2 YNNKEL (reference sequence). This CDR3 contains 14 residues.

CDR3 sequence: CASSLGGVTGELFF. The CDR3, as DNA: TGTGCCAGCAGTTTAGGAGGCGTCACCGGGGAGCTGTTTTTT. The V call is TRBV27, the J call TRBJ2-2; a possible D gene is TRBD2 (5 bases). The CDR3 runs to 14 residues. Germline V gives CDR1 MNHEY, CDR2 SMNVEV (reference sequence). V lost 2 bases and J lost 4, with 8 bases in between.

CDR3: CATSDFVENEQFF. In nucleotides, the CDR3 is TGTGCCACCAGTGATTTTGTGGAGAATGAGCAGTTCTTC. This sequence joins TRBV24-1 and TRBJ2-1; D not certain. Germline CDR1 and CDR2: KGHDR and SFDVKD. The ends were cut back, 1 base at V and 7 bases at J, with 7 bases in the middle. This CDR3 comprises 13 residues.

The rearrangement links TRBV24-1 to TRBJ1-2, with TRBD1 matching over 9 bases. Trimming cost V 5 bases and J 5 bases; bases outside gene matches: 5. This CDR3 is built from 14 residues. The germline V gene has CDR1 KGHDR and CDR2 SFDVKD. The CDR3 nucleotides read TGTGCCACCAGTGGTGGGACAGGGTGGTATGGCTACACCTTC. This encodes CATSGGTGWYGYTF.

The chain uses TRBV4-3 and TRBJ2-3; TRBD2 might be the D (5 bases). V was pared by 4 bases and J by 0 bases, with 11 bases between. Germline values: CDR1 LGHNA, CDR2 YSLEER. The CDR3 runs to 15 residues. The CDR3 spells CASSLQWTSTDTQYF. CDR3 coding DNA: TGCGCCAGCAGCCTGCAGTGGACTAGCACAGATACGCAGTATTTT.

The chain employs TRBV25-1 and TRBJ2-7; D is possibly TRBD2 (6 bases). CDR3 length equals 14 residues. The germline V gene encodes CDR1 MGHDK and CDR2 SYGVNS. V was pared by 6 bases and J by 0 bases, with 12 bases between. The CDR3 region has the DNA TGTGCCAGCAGAGCTAGCGCCGTCTCCTACGAGCAGTACTTC. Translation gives CASRASAVSYEQYF.

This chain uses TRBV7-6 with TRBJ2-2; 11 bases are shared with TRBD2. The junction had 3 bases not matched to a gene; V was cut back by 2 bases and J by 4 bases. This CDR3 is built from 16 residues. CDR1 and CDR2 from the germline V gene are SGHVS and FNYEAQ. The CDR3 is CASSLTLAGGTGELFF. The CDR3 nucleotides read TGTGCCAGCAGCTTAACCCTAGCGGGAGGCACCGGGGAGCTGTTTTTT.

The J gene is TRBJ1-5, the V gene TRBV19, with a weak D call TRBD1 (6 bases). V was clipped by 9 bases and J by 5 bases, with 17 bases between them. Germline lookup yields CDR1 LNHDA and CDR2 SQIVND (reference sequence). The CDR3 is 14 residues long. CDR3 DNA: TGTGCCAGCCAGCTGTACAGGGACTATCAGCCCCAGCATTTT. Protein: CASQLYRDYQPQHF.

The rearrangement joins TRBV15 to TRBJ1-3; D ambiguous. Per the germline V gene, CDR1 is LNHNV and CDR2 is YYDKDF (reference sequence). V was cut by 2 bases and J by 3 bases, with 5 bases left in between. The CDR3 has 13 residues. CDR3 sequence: CATSRYGGNTIYF. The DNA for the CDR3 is TGTGCCACCAGCAGATATGGTGGAAACACCATATATTTT.

As DNA, the CDR3 is TGTGCCAGCAGTTTATTGTCAGGGGGTTCCTATGGCTACACCTTC. Its translation: CASSLLSGGSYGYTF. This chain connects TRBV27 to TRBJ1-2; 7 nucleotides agree with TRBD1. Per germline, CDR1 MNHEY and CDR2 SMNVEV (reference sequence). V lost 1 base and J lost 4; bases outside the gene matches: 6. The CDR3 length is 15 residues.

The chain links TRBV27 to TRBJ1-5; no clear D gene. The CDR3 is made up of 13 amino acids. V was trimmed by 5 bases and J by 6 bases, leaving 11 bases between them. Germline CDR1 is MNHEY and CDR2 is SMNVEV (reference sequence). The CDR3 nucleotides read TGTGCCAGCAGTACCTATGAAGGTCAGCCCCAGCATTTT. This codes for CASSTYEGQPQHF.

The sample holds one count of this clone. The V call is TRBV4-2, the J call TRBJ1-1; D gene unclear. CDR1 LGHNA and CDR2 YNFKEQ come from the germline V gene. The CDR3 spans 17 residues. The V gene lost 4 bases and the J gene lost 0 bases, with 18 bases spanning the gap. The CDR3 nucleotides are TGTGCCAGCAGCCCGGTGCGGCAACTAGAGGTGAACACTGAAGCTTTCTTT. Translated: CASSPVRQLEVNTEAFF.

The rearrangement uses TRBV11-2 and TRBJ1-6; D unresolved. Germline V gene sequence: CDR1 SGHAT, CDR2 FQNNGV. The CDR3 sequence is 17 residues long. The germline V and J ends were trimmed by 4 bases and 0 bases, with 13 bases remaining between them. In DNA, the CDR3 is TGTGCCAGCAGCTCTAGGGTAGGGAGCTCCTATAATTCACCCCTCCACTTT. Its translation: CASSSRVGSSYNSPLHF.

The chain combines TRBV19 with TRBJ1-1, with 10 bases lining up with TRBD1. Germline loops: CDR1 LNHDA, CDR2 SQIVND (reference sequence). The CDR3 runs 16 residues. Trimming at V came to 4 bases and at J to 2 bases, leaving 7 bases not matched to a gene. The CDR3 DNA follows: TGTGCCAGTAGTAAGGGGACAGGGGTCCCTAACACTGAAGCTTTCTTT. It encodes CASSKGTGVPNTEAFF.

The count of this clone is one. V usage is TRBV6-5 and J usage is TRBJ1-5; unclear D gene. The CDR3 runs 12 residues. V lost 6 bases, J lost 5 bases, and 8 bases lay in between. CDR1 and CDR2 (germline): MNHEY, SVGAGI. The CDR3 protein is CASREGDQPQHF. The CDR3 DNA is TGTGCCAGCAGGGAGGGAGATCAGCCCCAGCATTTT.

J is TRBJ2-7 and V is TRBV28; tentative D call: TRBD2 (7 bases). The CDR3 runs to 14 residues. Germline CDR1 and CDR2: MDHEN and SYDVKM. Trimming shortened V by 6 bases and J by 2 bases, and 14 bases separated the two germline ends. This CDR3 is CASSPGGGAYEQYF. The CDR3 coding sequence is TGTGCCAGCAGCCCTGGAGGGGGGGCCTACGAGCAGTACTTC.

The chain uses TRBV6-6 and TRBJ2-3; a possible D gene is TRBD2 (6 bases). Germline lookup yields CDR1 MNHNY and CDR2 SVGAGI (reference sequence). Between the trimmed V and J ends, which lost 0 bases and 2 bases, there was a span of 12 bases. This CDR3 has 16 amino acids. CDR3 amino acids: CASSYSSGDHTDTQYF. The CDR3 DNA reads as TGTGCCAGCAGTTACTCGTCGGGGGACCACACAGATACGCAGTATTTT.

DNA of the CDR3: TGTGCCAGCAGCCGAACAGTGAACACTGAAGCTTTCTTT. It specifies CASSRTVNTEAFF. The rearrangement uses TRBV7-8 and TRBJ1-1; D remains ambiguous. Looked up from germline, CDR1 is SGHVS and CDR2 is FQNEAQ. The length of the CDR3 is 13 residues. V was clipped by 5 bases and J by 0 bases, with 7 bases between them.

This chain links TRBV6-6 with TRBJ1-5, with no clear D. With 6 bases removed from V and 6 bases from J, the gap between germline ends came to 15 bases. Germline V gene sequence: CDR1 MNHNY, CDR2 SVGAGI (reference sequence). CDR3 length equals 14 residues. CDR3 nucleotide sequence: TGTGCCAGCAGGGCCCGAGAGGGCGGTCAGCCCCAGCATTTT. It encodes CASRAREGGQPQHF.

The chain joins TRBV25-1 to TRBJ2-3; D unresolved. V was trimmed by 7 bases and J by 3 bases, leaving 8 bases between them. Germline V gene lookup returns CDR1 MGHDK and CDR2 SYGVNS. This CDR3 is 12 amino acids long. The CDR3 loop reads CASTIGTDTQYF. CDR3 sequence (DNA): TGTGCCAGCACCATAGGTACAGATACGCAGTATTTT.

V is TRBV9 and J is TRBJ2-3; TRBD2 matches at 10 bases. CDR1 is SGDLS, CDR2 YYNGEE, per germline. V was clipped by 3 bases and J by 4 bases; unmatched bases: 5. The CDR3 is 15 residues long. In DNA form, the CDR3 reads TGTGCCAGCAGCGGAAGCGGGAGGGCAGCAGATACGCAGTATTTT. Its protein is CASSGSGRAADTQYF.